The 3 T cell receptor beta chains below were found in one sample sequenced in a study of blood T cell repertoires in COVID-19. The repertoire was sequenced with immunoSEQ multiplex PCR; TCRdb's copy has only in-frame clones and lacks some. The sample lists about 240,000 clones; around 83% were seen once. Sequenced input: peripheral blood. The origin of the receptors is a woman aged 60-70 years with active or convalescent COVID-19.

This chain links TRBV5-4 with TRBJ1-6; 7 bases align to TRBD1. J lost 9 bases, V lost 4 bases, and 7 bases had no gene match. The CDR3 runs 14 residues. The germline V gene has CDR1 SGHNT and CDR2 YYREEE (reference sequence). CDR3 region: CASSPGGLLSPLHF. CDR3 nucleotides: TGTGCCAGCAGCCCAGGGGGGTTACTTTCACCCCTCCACTTT.

The rearrangement joins TRBV27 to TRBJ1-2; no reliable D call. The CDR3 is made up of 15 amino acids. V shed 3 bases and J shed 0 bases, with 11 bases lying between them. The germline gives CDR1 MNHEY, CDR2 SMNVEV (reference sequence). In nucleotides, the CDR3 is TGTGCCAGCAGTTTCCTGGCAGGTACTAACTATGGCTACACCTTC. As protein: CASSFLAGTNYGYTF.

This clone was counted once. The chain employs TRBV18 and TRBJ1-2; 8 bases match TRBD1. Germline V gene lookup returns CDR1 KGHSH and CDR2 LQKENI. This CDR3 has 17 amino acids. The trim removed 2 bases at V and 4 bases at J, leaving 12 bases unmatched. The CDR3 loop is CASSPFDQGAGSYGYTF. DNA of the CDR3: TGTGCCAGCTCACCATTCGATCAGGGGGCGGGTAGCTATGGCTACACCTTC. The full variable domain, in which reference TRBV18 and TRBJ1-2 provide the parts outside the CDR3, is NAGVMQNPRHLVRRRGQEARLRCSPMKGHSHVYWYRQLPEEGLKFMVYLQKENIIDESGMPKERFSAEFPKEGPSILRIQQVVRGDSAAYFCASSPFDQGAGSYGYTFGSGTRLTVV.